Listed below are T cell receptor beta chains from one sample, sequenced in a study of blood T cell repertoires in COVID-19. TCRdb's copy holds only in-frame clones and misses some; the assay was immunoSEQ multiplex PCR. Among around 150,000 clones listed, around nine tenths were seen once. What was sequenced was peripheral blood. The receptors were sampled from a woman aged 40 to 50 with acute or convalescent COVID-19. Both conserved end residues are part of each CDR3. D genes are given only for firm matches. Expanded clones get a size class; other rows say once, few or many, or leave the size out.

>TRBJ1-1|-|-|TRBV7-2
TGTGCCAGCAGCTTCGGCAGGGAAGCTTTCTTT
CASSFGREAFF
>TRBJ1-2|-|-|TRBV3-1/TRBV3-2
TGTGCCAGCAGCCAACTTGGGCTCTATGGCTACACCTTC
CASSQLGLYGYTF
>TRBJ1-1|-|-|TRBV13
TGTGCCAGCAGCTTACAATTAGAGTGGCAGGATTTACCTATGAACACTGAAGCTTTCTTT
CASSLQLEWQDLPMNTEAFF
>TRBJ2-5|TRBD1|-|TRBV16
TGTGCCAGCAGCCACCGACAGGGGGGAGAGACCCAGTACTTC
CASSHRQGGETQYF
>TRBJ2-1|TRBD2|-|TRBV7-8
TGTGCCAGCAGCTTAGAAGGGCGGGGGTCCTACAATGAGCAGTTCTTC
CASSLEGRGSYNEQFF
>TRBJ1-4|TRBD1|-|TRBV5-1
TGCGCCAGCAGCTTGACGACGGGACAGTTAAATGAAAAACTGTTTTTT
CASSLTTGQLNEKLFF
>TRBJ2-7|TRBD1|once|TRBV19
TGTGCCAGTAGCCCCGGACAGGGGCCCTCCTACGAGCAGTACTTC
CASSPGQGPSYEQYF
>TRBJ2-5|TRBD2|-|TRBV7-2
TGTGCCAGCAGCTTAGTTTCTAGCGGGGGGGTCCAAGAGACCCAGTACTTC
CASSLVSSGGVQETQYF
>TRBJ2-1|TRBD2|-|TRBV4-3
TGCGCCAGCAGCCAAGATTGGGGACTAGCGGCTTTGAGCTCCTACAATGAGCAGTTCTTC
CASSQDWGLAALSSYNEQFF
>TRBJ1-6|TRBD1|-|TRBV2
TGTGCCAGCAGGGAACAGGGGGTGGGTGACTCACCCCTCCACTTT
CASREQGVGDSPLHF
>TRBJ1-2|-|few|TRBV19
TGTGCCCGGTGGATCCAGGGTGGCTACACCTTC
CARWIQGGYTF
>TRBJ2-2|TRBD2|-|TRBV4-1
TGCGCCAGCAGCCAAGATCGAGGCGGGAGGAAGGGCGGGGAGCTGTTTTTT
CASSQDRGGRKGGELFF
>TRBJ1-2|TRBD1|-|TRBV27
TGTGCCAGCAGCGGACAGGGCGGTGGCTACACCTTC
CASSGQGGGYTF
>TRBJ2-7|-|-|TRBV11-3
TGTGCCAGCAGCTTAGCGGGGGTAGGCTACGAGCAGTACTTC
CASSLAGVGYEQYF
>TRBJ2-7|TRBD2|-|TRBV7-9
TGTGCCAGCAGCTTACTAGCGGGATCACACGAGCAGTACTTC
CASSLLAGSHEQYF
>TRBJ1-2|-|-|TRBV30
TGTGCCTGGAGTCAGGCAGGGTCTTCGCGTGGCTACACCTTC
CAWSQAGSSRGYTF
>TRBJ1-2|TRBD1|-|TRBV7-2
TGTGCCAGCAGCTTAGAGGCCAGGGGGCACGATGGCTACACCTTC
CASSLEARGHDGYTF
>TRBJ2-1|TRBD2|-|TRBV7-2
TGTGCCAGCAGCTTCATAGCGGGGGGCTACAATGAGCAGTTCTTC
CASSFIAGGYNEQFF
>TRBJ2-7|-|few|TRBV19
TGTGCCAGTAGTATGGAGCGGTCCTACGAGCAGTACTTC
CASSMERSYEQYF
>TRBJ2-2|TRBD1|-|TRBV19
TGTGCCAGTAGTATGGTTGGCAGGGGGACCGGGGAGCTGTTTTTT
CASSMVGRGTGELFF
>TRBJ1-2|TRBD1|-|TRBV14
TGTGCCAGCAGCCCCACCTTGACAGGGGGCAATGGCTACACCTTC
CASSPTLTGGNGYTF
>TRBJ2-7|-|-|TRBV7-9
TGTGCCAGCAGCTTAGTTTGGTCCGGGTCCTACGAGCAGTACTTC
CASSLVWSGSYEQYF
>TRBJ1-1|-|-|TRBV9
TGTGCCAGCAGCCCAGCGGTGGGGAACACTGAAGCTTTCTTT
CASSPAVGNTEAFF
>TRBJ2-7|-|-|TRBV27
TGTGCCAGCAGTTTATTCCCTGGGGCAGGGGAGCAGTACTTC
CASSLFPGAGEQYF
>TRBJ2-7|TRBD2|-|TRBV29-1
TGCAGCGTTGTGCAACTAGCGGGAGACGAGCAGTACTTC
CSVVQLAGDEQYF
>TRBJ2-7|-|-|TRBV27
TGTGCCAGCAGTTTAGACAGTTCTTACGAGCAGTACTTC
CASSLDSSYEQYF
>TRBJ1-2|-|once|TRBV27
TGTGCCAGCAGTTTATCGGCAGGGTACTATGGCTACACCTTC
CASSLSAGYYGYTF
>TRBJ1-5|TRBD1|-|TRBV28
TGTGCCGGGGACAGCACCAGCAATCAGCCCCAGCATTTT
CAGDSTSNQPQHF